This T cell receptor beta chain emerged from a study of radiotherapy plus CTLA-4 blockade in lung cancer. Those with chemo-refractory metastatic non-small-cell lung cancer were treated with focal radiation combined with CTLA-4 blockade using ipilimumab. Study results and limitations: Alongside interferon-beta, early blood T cell clone dynamics were reportedly the best predictor of response.

This CDR3 comprises 11 residues. Germline loops: CDR1 SGHTA, CDR2 FQGNSA. Trimming took 5 bases from V and 8 from J, leaving 7 bases between them. Many counts were recorded for this clone. Its antigen is unknown. Method: immunoSEQ multiplex PCR; TCRdb's copy keeps in-frame clones and lacks some. The sample records about 84,000 clones, roughly 70% being singletons. This specimen consisted of peripheral blood, obtained from a patient treated with radiotherapy plus ipilimumab. The TCR comes from a human donor with non-small cell lung cancer that progressed on radiotherapy plus ipilimumab. V usage is TRBV7-2 and J usage is TRBJ2-1, with unresolved D. Here the CDR3 DNA reads TGTGCCAGCAGCCCCCTTTATGAGCAGTTCTTC. Encoded protein: CASSPLYEQFF.